A selection of T cell receptor beta chains follows, all from one sample in a study of cytomegalovirus exposure and HLA in healthy donors. Here immunoSEQ multiplex PCR was the method, and the copy in TCRdb shows in-frame clones only, minus some. The data show more than 90,000 clones, roughly 80% seen once. The sample taken for sequencing was PBMCs. These receptor sequences come from a young man in good health and CMV-seropositive. Each CDR3 is given with its conserved first and last residue. D genes are given only for firm matches. Size is stated for part of the rows, as once, few or many counts, or as a class when the clone is expanded.

-	-	TRBJ1-4	TRBV9	TGTGCCAGCAGCGTAGGCTCAGGGACTAATGAAAAACTGTTTTTT	CASSVGSGTNEKLFF
-	-	TRBJ1-1	TRBV15	TGTGCCACCAGCAGAGGAGCAGGGGCGAACACTGAAGCTTTCTTT	CATSRGAGANTEAFF
TRBD1	-	TRBJ2-7	TRBV5-1	TGCGCCAGCAGCCAATCCCCAGACAGGGGACGGTACGAGCAGTACTTC	CASSQSPDRGRYEQYF
-	-	TRBJ2-3	TRBV7-9	TGTGCCAGCAGCCCGCGGGCCGTGACAGATACGCAGTATTTT	CASSPRAVTDTQYF
TRBD2	-	TRBJ2-1	TRBV5-4	TGTGCCAGCAGCTTTAGCGGGAGGGAGTTGAATGAGCAGTTCTTC	CASSFSGRELNEQFF
TRBD1	-	TRBJ1-4	TRBV9	TGTGCCAGCAGCGTAGGAGTCGGGACAGGAAATGAAAAACTGTTTTTT	CASSVGVGTGNEKLFF
-	-	TRBJ1-2	TRBV5-1	TGCGCCAGCAGCTTGAACAGGAACTATGGCTACACCTTC	CASSLNRNYGYTF
-	-	TRBJ2-2	TRBV2	TGTGCCAGCAGGGACACTCTCTTGATAAACACCGGGGAGCTGTTTTTT	CASRDTLLINTGELFF
-	-	TRBJ1-1	TRBV28	TGTGCCAGCACTCTTACGCCTTTCGGCACTGAAGCTTTCTTT	CASTLTPFGTEAFF
-	-	TRBJ2-1	TRBV11-3	TGTGCCAGCAGTCAGGGTGTGGCTAGCGCACAATCCAATGAGCAGTTCTTC	CASSQGVASAQSNEQFF
-	-	TRBJ1-2	TRBV29-1	TGCAGCGTTGAAGATCAAGGGAGGTTCAGGGAGTCCTCTGGCTACACCTTC	CSVEDQGRFRESSGYTF
-	-	TRBJ2-2	TRBV5-1	TGCGCCAGCAGCATGACAGTGAACACCGGGGAGCTGTTTTTT	CASSMTVNTGELFF
-	-	TRBJ2-5	TRBV5-1	TGCGCCAGCAGCTTGAATGGAGCAGGGCAAGAGACCCAGTACTTC	CASSLNGAGQETQYF
TRBD1	-	TRBJ2-7	TRBV29-1	TGCAGCGCCGTCCTGTCGGGACAGGGCTACGAGCAGTACTTC	CSAVLSGQGYEQYF
-	-	TRBJ2-1	TRBV7-9	TGTGCCAGCAGCTTAGTCTTAGGAAGGGGAGGAGAGCAGTTCTTC	CASSLVLGRGGEQFF
TRBD1	-	TRBJ1-4	TRBV5-8	TGTGCCAGCAGCTTGTCCGGGACAGGGCCGAATGAAAAACTGTTTTTT	CASSLSGTGPNEKLFF
TRBD2	-	TRBJ2-1	TRBV7-9	TGTGCCAGCAGCTTAAAGCCTACTAGCGTGAAGGGCGCCTACAATGAGCAGTTCTTC	CASSLKPTSVKGAYNEQFF
TRBD1	-	TRBJ2-1	TRBV18	TGTGCCAGCTCCCACGGACAGGGGGTATACAATGAGCAGTTCTTC	CASSHGQGVYNEQFF
-	-	TRBJ2-5	TRBV7-8	TGTGCCAGCAGGGGAGGCGGGGGCCTCCAAGAGACCCAGTACTTC	CASRGGGGLQETQYF
-	-	TRBJ2-7	TRBV28	TGTGCCAGCAGTTTATGGGACAGTTACTCCTACGAGCAGTACTTC	CASSLWDSYSYEQYF
-	-	TRBJ2-1	TRBV2	TGTGCCAGCAGTGAAGGACAGAACAATGAGCAGTTCTTC	CASSEGQNNEQFF
TRBD2	-	TRBJ2-7	TRBV28	TGTGCCAGCAGTTTTGCCGGGGGGTACAACGAGCAGTACTTC	CASSFAGGYNEQYF
TRBD1	-	TRBJ1-4	TRBV5-1	TGCGCCAGCAGCAGGGACAGGGGACAGTTGGAAAAACTGTTTTTT	CASSRDRGQLEKLFF
TRBD1	-	TRBJ1-1	TRBV11-2	TGTGCCAGCAGCCTCCAGGACAGGAGGAACACTGAAGCTTTCTTT	CASSLQDRRNTEAFF
-	-	TRBJ1-3	TRBV6-5	TGTGCCAGCAGTCCACGGGAGGGAAACACCATATATTTT	CASSPREGNTIYF
TRBD1	once	TRBJ1-1	TRBV6-1	TGTGCCAGCAGTGAAGACAGGGGGAAAGTAGCTTTCTTT	CASSEDRGKVAFF
-	-	TRBJ2-5	TRBV5-1	TGCGCCAGCAGCCCGGCGGCAGGCGGGGAGGAGACCCAGTACTTC	CASSPAAGGEETQYF
TRBD1	-	TRBJ1-1	TRBV27	TGTGCCAGCAGTTTATTAGGAGGGTGGGGGACAGCCGAGACTGAAGCTTTCTTT	CASSLLGGWGTAETEAFF
-	-	TRBJ1-6	TRBV18	TGTGCCAGCTCACCAGCCGAGAGCTCCTATAATTCACCCCTCCACTTT	CASSPAESSYNSPLHF
-	-	TRBJ1-2	TRBV28	TGTGCCAGCAGCTTCTCTTTGGGGGAGGCAGGCTCCTATGGCTACACCTTC	CASSFSLGEAGSYGYTF
TRBD2	-	TRBJ2-3	TRBV11-3	TGTGCCAGCAGCTTTGGTAGCGGGGGATCAGATACGCAGTATTTT	CASSFGSGGSDTQYF
TRBD2	-	TRBJ2-3	TRBV9	TGTGCCAGCAGCGACAGTCCCCGGACTAGCGGCATGAGCACAGATACGCAGTATTTT	CASSDSPRTSGMSTDTQYF
-	-	TRBJ1-3	TRBV7-2	TGTGCCAGCAGCTTAGATGTGCGGGACTGGCGAAACACCATATATTTT	CASSLDVRDWRNTIYF
TRBD1	few	TRBJ2-5	TRBV11-2	TGTGCCAGCAGCCGACAGGGGGCGCGGGAGACCCAGTACTTC	CASSRQGARETQYF
TRBD1	-	TRBJ1-4	TRBV14	TGTGCCAGCAGCGGGACAGCAACTAATGAAAAACTGTTTTTT	CASSGTATNEKLFF
-	-	TRBJ1-1	TRBV5-1	TGCGCCAGCAGCCCAATGACAGGCCACAGAACTGAAGCTTTCTTT	CASSPMTGHRTEAFF
TRBD2	-	TRBJ2-1	TRBV9	TGTGCCAGCAGCGTAGTAGCGGGAAGCAATGAGCAGTTCTTC	CASSVVAGSNEQFF
-	-	TRBJ2-1	TRBV6-5	TGTGCCAGCAAACCGACTAGGGGTCGACATGAGCAGTTCTTC	CASKPTRGRHEQFF
-	-	TRBJ2-6	TRBV5-1	TGCGCCAGCAGTCGAGAGGTTAGCTCTGGGGCCAACGTCCTGACTTTC	CASSREVSSGANVLTF
-	-	TRBJ2-7	TRBV9	TGTGCCAGCAGCGCCCAACCGGGACACTCCTACGAGCAGTACTTC	CASSAQPGHSYEQYF
-	-	TRBJ2-3	TRBV5-1	TGCGCCAGCAGCTTGGCCGGGAAAAGCACAGATACGCAGTATTTT	CASSLAGKSTDTQYF
-	-	TRBJ2-2	TRBV7-3	TGTGCCAGCAGCTTAAACCATGGACTGAACACCGGGGAGCTGTTTTTT	CASSLNHGLNTGELFF
-	-	TRBJ1-1	TRBV28	TGTGCCAGCAGTTTATACCAGGGGACTGAAGCTTTCTTT	CASSLYQGTEAFF
TRBD1	-	TRBJ1-5	TRBV6-5	TGTGCCAGCAGTTCCACCCGACAGGGAAGCAATCAGCCCCAGCATTTT	CASSSTRQGSNQPQHF
-	-	TRBJ1-2	TRBV11-3	TGTGCCAGCAGCTCTACAGGGATCCTACGGCCAGAGGGGACCGACTATGGCTACACCTTC	CASSSTGILRPEGTDYGYTF
-	once	TRBJ2-1	TRBV9	TGTGCCAGCAGCGGCCGCATGGCCGATGAGCAGTTCTTC	CASSGRMADEQFF
-	-	TRBJ2-3	TRBV5-1	TGCGCCAGCAGCTTGGGGCCCACAGATACGCAGTATTTT	CASSLGPTDTQYF
TRBD2	once	TRBJ2-1	TRBV7-2	TGTGCCAGCAGCTGGGCTAGCGGGGGTGGTTACAATGAGCAGTTCTTC	CASSWASGGGYNEQFF
TRBD1	-	TRBJ2-5	TRBV5-6	TGTGCCAGCACCAAAAACGGACAGGGCGAGACCCAGTACTTC	CASTKNGQGETQYF
TRBD1	-	TRBJ2-3	TRBV14	TGTGCCAGCAGCCAAGAGGGGGACAGACCCTGGAGAGATACGCAGTATTTT	CASSQEGDRPWRDTQYF
TRBD1	-	TRBJ1-5	TRBV6-4	TGTGCCAGCAAGGGGACAGGGATATGGGGAGGGCAGCCCCAGCATTTT	CASKGTGIWGGQPQHF
-	-	TRBJ1-1	TRBV30	TGTGCCTGGAGTCGGAACACTGAAGCTTTCTTT	CAWSRNTEAFF